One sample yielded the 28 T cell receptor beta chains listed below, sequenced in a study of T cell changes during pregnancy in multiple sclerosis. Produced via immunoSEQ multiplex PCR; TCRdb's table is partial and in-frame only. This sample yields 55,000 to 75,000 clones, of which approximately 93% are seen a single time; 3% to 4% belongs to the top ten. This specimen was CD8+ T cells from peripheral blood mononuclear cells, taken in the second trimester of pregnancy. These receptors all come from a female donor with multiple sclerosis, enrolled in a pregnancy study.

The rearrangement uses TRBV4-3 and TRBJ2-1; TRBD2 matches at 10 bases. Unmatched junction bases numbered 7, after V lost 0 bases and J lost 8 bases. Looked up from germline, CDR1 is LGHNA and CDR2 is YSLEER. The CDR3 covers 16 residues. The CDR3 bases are TGCGCCAGCAGCCAAGAAACACTAGCGGGGCCCCATGAGCAGTTCTTC. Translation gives CASSQETLAGPHEQFF.

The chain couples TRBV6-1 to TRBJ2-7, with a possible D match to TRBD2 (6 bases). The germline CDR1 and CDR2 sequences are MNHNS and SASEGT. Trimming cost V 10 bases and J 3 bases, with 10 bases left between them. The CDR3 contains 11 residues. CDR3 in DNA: TGTGCCATTAGCGGCCTCTACGAGCAGTACTTC. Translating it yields CAISGLYEQYF.

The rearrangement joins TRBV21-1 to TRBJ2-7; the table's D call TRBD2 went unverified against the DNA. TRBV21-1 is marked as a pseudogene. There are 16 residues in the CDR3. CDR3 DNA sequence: TGTGCCAGTACGACATACGCGGGAGGTGGGTCCTACGAGCAGTACTTC. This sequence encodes CASTTYAGGGSYEQYF.

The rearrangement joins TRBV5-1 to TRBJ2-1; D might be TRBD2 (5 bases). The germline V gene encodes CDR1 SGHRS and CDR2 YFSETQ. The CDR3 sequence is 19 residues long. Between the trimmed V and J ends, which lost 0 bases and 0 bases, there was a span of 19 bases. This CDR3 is CASSLGERWGVGSYNEQFF. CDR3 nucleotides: TGCGCCAGCAGCTTGGGGGAACGGTGGGGAGTCGGCTCCTACAATGAGCAGTTCTTC.

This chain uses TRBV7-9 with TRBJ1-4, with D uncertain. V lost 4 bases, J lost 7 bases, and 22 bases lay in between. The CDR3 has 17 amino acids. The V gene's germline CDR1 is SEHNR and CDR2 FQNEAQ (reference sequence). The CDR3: CASSSPPFVAGSEKLFF. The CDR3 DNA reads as TGTGCCAGCAGCTCCCCCCCATTTGTTGCGGGGAGTGAAAAACTGTTTTTT.

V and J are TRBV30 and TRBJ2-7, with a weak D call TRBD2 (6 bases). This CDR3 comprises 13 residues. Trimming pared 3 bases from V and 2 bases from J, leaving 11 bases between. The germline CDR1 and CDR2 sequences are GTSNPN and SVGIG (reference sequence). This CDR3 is CAWSGGAPYEQYF. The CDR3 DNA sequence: TGTGCCTGGAGCGGAGGGGCCCCCTACGAGCAGTACTTC. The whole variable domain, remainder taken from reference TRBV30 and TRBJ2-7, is SQTIHQWPATLVQPVGSPLSLECTVEGTSNPNLYWYRQAAGRGLQLLFYSVGIGQISSEVPQNLSASRPQDRQFILSSKKLLLSDSGFYLCAWSGGAPYEQYFGPGTRLTVT.

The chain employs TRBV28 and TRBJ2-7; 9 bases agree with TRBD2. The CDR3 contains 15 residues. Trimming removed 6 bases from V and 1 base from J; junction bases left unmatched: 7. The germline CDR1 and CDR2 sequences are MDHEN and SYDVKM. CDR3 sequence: CASRPGLAPSYEQYF. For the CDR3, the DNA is TGTGCCAGCAGGCCCGGACTAGCGCCGTCCTACGAGCAGTACTTC.

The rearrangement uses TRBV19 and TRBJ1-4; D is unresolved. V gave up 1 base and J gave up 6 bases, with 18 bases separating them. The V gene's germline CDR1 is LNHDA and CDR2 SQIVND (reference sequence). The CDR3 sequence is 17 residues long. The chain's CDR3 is CASSIGVGKGADEKLFF. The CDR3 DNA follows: TGTGCCAGTAGTATAGGTGTAGGGAAGGGAGCGGATGAAAAACTGTTTTTT.

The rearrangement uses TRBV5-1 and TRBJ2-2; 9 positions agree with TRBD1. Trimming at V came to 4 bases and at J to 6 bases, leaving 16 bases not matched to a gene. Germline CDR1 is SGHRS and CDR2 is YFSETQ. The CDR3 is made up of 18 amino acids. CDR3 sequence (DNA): TGCGCCAGCAGCCTCCGGGACAGGGTGGTCAGAGGCCCCGGGGAGCTGTTTTTT. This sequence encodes CASSLRDRVVRGPGELFF.

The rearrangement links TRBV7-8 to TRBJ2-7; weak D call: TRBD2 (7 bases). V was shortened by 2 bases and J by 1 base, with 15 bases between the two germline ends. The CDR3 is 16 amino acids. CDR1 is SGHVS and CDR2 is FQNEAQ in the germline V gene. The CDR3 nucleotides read TGTGCCAGCAGCTTATTGGGGGGGCAGGGGTCCTACGAGCAGTACTTC. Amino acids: CASSLLGGQGSYEQYF.

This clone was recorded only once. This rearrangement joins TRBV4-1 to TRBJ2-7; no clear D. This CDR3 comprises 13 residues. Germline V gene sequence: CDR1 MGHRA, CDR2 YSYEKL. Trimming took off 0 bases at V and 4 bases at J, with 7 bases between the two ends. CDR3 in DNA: TGCGCCAGCAGCCAAGAGGCTTCATACGAGCAGTACTTC. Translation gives CASSQEASYEQYF.

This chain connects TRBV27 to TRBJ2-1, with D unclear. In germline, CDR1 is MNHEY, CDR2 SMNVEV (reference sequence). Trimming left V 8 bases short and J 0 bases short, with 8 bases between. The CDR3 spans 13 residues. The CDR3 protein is CASSTSSYNEQFF. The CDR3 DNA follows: TGTGCCAGCTCCACGAGCTCCTACAATGAGCAGTTCTTC.

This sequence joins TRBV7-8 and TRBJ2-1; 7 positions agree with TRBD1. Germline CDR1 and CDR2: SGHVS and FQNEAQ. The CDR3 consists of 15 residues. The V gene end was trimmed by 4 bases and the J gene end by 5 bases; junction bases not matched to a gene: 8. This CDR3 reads CASSSQGVVDNEQFF. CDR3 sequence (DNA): TGTGCCAGCAGCTCTCAGGGGGTTGTAGACAATGAGCAGTTCTTC.

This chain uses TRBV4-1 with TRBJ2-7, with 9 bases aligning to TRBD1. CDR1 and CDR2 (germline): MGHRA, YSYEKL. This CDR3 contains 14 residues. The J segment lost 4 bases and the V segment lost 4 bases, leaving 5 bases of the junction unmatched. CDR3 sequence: CASSPPGQGYEQYF. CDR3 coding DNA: TGCGCCAGCAGCCCGCCGGGACAGGGTTACGAGCAGTACTTC.

This CDR3 is CASSWTGLARGELFF. The DNA for the CDR3 is TGTGCCAGCAGCTGGACAGGGTTGGCCCGGGGGGAGCTGTTTTTT. The V call is TRBV7-9, the J call TRBJ2-2, with 8 bases fitting TRBD1. V lost 4 bases, J lost 8 bases, and 9 bases stayed unmatched. CDR1 is SEHNR and CDR2 is FQNEAQ in the germline V gene (reference sequence). The CDR3 consists of 15 residues.

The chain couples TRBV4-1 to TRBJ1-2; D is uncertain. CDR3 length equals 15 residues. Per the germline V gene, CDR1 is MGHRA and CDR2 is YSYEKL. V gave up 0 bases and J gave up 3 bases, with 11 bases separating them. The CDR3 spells CASSQDPGVYYGYTF. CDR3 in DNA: TGCGCCAGCAGCCAAGATCCCGGGGTTTACTATGGCTACACCTTC.

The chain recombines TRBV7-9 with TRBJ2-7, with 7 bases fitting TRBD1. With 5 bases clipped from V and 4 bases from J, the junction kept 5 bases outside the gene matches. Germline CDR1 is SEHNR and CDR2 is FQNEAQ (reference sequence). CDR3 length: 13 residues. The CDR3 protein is CASSPLQGYEQYF. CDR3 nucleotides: TGTGCCAGCAGCCCGCTACAGGGGTACGAGCAGTACTTC.

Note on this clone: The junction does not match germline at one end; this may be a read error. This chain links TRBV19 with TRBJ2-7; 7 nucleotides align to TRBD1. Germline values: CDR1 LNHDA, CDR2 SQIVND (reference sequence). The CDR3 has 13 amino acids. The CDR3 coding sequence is TGTGCCAATAGTACCGGGACAGCTTTCGAGCAGTACTTC. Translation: CANSTGTAFEQYF.

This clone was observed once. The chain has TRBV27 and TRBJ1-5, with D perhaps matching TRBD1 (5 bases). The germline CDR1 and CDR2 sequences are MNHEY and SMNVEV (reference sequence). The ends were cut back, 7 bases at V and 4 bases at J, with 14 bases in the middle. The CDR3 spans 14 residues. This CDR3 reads CASKTPGLNQPQHF. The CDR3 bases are TGTGCCAGCAAAACCCCAGGGTTAAATCAGCCCCAGCATTTT.

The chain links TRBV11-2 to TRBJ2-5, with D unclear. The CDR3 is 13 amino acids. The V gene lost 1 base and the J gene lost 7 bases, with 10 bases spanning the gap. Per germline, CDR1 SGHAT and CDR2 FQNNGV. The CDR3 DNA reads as TGTGCCAGCAGCTTAGGCGGTCAGCGGACCCAGTACTTC. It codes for CASSLGGQRTQYF.

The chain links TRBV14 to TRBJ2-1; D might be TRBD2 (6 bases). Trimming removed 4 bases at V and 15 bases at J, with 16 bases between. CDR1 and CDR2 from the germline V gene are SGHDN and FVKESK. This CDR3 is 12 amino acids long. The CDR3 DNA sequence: TGTGCCAGCAGCCCCCAGGGAGGAGGTATGTTCTTC. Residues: CASSPQGGGMFF.

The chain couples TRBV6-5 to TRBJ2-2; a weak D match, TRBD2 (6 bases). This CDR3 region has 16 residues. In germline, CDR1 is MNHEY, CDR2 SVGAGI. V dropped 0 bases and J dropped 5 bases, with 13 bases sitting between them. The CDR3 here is CASSYSLAGRTGELFF. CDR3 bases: TGTGCCAGCAGTTACTCCCTGGCGGGAAGAACCGGGGAGCTGTTTTTT.

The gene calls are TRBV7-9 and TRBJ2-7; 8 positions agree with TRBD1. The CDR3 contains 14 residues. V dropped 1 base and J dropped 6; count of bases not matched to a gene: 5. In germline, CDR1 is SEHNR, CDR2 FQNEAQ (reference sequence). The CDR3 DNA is TGTGCCAGCAGCTTAGTCAGTACAGGGGGCGAGCAGTACTTC. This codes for CASSLVSTGGEQYF.

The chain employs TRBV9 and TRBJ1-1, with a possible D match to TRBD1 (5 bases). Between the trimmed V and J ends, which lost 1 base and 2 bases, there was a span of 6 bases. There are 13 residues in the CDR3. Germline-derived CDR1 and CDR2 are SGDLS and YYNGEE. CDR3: CASSVRGNTEAFF. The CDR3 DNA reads TGTGCCAGCAGCGTAAGGGGCAACACTGAAGCTTTCTTT.

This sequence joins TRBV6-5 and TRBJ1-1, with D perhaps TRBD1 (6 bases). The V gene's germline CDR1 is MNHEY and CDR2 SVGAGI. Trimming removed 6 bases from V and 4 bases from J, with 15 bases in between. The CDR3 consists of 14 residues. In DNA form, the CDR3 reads TGTGCCAGCAGCACAACAGGGTTGGGCACTGAAGCTTTCTTT. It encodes CASSTTGLGTEAFF.

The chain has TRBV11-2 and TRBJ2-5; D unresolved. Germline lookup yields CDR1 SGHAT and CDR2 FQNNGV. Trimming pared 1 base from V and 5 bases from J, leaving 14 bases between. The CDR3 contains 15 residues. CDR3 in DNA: TGTGCCAGCAGCTTAGTCGGCAGGTTCGTCGAGACCCAGTACTTC. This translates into CASSLVGRFVETQYF.

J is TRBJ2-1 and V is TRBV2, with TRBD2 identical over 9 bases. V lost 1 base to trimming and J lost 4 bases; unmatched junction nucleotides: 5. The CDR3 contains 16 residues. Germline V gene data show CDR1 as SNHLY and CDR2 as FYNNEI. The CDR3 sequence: CASSEGVGLAYNEQFF. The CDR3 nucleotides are TGTGCCAGCAGTGAAGGGGTGGGACTAGCTTACAATGAGCAGTTCTTC.

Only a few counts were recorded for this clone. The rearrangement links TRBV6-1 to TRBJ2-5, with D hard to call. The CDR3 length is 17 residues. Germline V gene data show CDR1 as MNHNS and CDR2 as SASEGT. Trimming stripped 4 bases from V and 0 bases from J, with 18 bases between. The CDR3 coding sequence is TGTGCCAGCAGTGGTCCTCCCCACTTCCCGTACCAAGAGACCCAGTACTTC. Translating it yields CASSGPPHFPYQETQYF.